This T cell receptor beta chain comes out of a study of T cell repertoires in ileal Crohn's disease. Overall study: About half of patients got postoperative therapy: under twelve thiopurines, over 15 anti-TNF.

Described time point: inflamed ileum from the surgical specimen. Adults with ileal or ileocolonic Crohn's disease and an indication for resection were eligible. Data came from immunoSEQ multiplex PCR; TCRdb stores just in-frame clones and leaves some out. This sample carries some 4,000 clones, under 85% of them seen once, and the ten largest clones take 7.1%. The sequencing input was ileal tissue. This clonotype was obtained from an adult with Crohn's disease.

CDR3 amino acids: CASSAYYQETQYF. The CDR3 coding sequence is TGTGCCAGCAGTGCCTACTACCAAGAGACCCAGTACTTC. The V and J genes are TRBV25-1 and TRBJ2-5; D ambiguous. Germline V gene data show CDR1 as MGHDK and CDR2 as SYGVNS. CDR3 size: 13 residues. V dropped 4 bases and J dropped 0 bases, with 6 bases sitting between them. The complete variable domain, with remaining parts taken from reference TRBV25-1 and TRBJ2-5, reads EADIYQTPRYLVIGTGKKITLECSQTMGHDKMYWYQQDPGMELHLIHYSYGVNSTEKGDLSSESTVSRIRTEHFPLTLESARPSHTSQYLCASSAYYQETQYFGPGTRLLVL.